This T cell receptor beta chain was captured in a study of shared T cell receptors in the human thymus. This table comes from immunoSEQ multiplex PCR, and its TCRdb copy is limited to in-frame clones, with some not included. The sample contains more than 300,000 clones, 85% to 95% of which appear only once. V was pared by 4 bases and J by 1 base, with 14 bases between. The CDR3 has 15 residues. CDR1 and CDR2 from the germline V gene are SGHRS and YFSETQ. A single count supports this clone. The source material was thymocytes. This sequence originates from a human donor. The chain is built from TRBV5-1 and TRBJ1-1; D is unresolved. The CDR3 region has the DNA TGCGCCAGCAGCATTCGACAAGTTACGAACACTGAAGCTTTCTTT. Translation gives CASSIRQVTNTEAFF. Full variable domain (missing parts from reference TRBV5-1 and TRBJ1-1): KAGVTQTPRYLIKTRGQQVTLSCSPISGHRSVSWYQQTPGQGLQFLFEYFSETQRNKGNFPGRFSGRQFSNSRSEMNVSTLELGDSALYLCASSIRQVTNTEAFFGQGTRLTVV.